A single sample gave rise to the 17 T cell receptor beta chains below, sequenced in a study of blood T cells in healthy people across ages. The second PCR ran about 6 to 12 cycles with a sample-barcoded 5' primer and J-beta primers. TCRdb re-called the 5' RACE reads with MiXCR, one entry per CDR3 protein. In the table there are some 1.6 million distinct CDR3 sequences, about 32% of which are singletons. Specimen: blood. The receptors originated from a woman in her 30s in good health.

The rearrangement links TRBV7-8 to TRBJ1-5; D possibly corresponds to TRBD1 (5 bases). Deletions cut 2 bases from V and 3 bases from J, with 20 bases between. The CDR3 contains 18 residues. Germline lookup yields CDR1 SGHVS and CDR2 FQNEAQ. DNA of the CDR3: TGTGCCAGCAGCTTATTTTTTCGGGGGGTCGAGAACAATCAGCCCCAGCATTTT. Translating it yields CASSLFFRGVENNQPQHF. The full variable domain, its missing parts supplied by reference TRBV7-8 and TRBJ1-5, is GAGVSQSPRYKVAKRGQDVALRCDPISGHVSLFWYQQALGQGPEFLTYFQNEAQLDKSGLPSDRFFAERPEGSVSTLKIQRTQQEDSAVYLCASSLFFRGVENNQPQHFGDGTRLSIL.

The chain uses TRBV5-1 and TRBJ2-7, with a possible D match to TRBD2 (5 bases). V was clipped by 6 bases and J by 3 bases, with 13 bases between them. Germline values: CDR1 SGHRS, CDR2 YFSETQ. CDR3 size: 13 residues. The CDR3 DNA is TGCGCCAGCACGTCCGGGGTGGGCTACGAGCAGTACTTC. Protein sequence: CASTSGVGYEQYF. The full variable domain, its missing parts supplied by reference TRBV5-1 and TRBJ2-7, is KAGVTQTPRYLIKTRGQQVTLSCSPISGHRSVSWYQQTPGQGLQFLFEYFSETQRNKGNFPGRFSGRQFSNSRSEMNVSTLELGDSALYLCASTSGVGYEQYFGPGTRLTVT.

Only a few counts were recorded for this clonotype. The rearrangement joins TRBV12-3 or TRBV12-4 to TRBJ2-7, with 11 bases fitting TRBD2. This CDR3 region has 16 residues. The junction had 4 bases not matched to a gene; V was cut back by 0 bases and J by 3 bases. DNA of the CDR3: TGTGCCAGCAGTTTAGCCTCTAGCGGGAGGATCTACGAGCAGTACTTC. It translates to CASSLASSGRIYEQYF.

The rearrangement joins TRBV4-1 to TRBJ2-3; 7 positions match TRBD2. CDR3 length: 16 amino acids. Per germline, CDR1 MGHRA and CDR2 YSYEKL. The ends lost 4 bases at V and 6 bases at J; junction bases unmatched: 13. CDR3: CASSPGRGSMADTQYF. Written as DNA, the CDR3 is TGCGCCAGCAGCCCCGGGCGGGGGTCAATGGCGGATACGCAGTATTTT.

This clonotype was observed a handful of times. V and J are TRBV27 and TRBJ2-1, with 7 bases fitting TRBD2. V dropped 2 bases and J dropped 2; count of bases not matched to a gene: 9. This CDR3 is built from 17 residues. Germline CDR1 is MNHEY and CDR2 is SMNVEV (reference sequence). CDR3 residues: CASSLESGLSTYNEQFF. CDR3 DNA sequence: TGTGCCAGCAGTTTAGAGTCGGGACTATCAACCTACAATGAGCAGTTCTTC.

This clonotype was seen a handful of times. The CDR3 DNA sequence: TGTGCCAGCAGCCTAACCGGGACTAGCGGACCTTTTAGCACAGATACGCAGTATTTT. Its protein product is CASSLTGTSGPFSTDTQYF. This chain links TRBV4-2 with TRBJ2-3; TRBD2 agrees at 11 bases. The junction had 12 bases not matched to a gene; V was cut back by 4 bases and J by 0 bases. The germline CDR1 and CDR2 sequences are LGHNA and YNFKEQ. The CDR3 covers 19 residues.

This clonotype was seen ten or more times. The chain uses TRBV25-1 and TRBJ2-7, with D unresolved. The germline CDR1 and CDR2 sequences are MGHDK and SYGVNS. The CDR3 consists of 12 residues. Trimming shortened V by 3 bases and J by 4 bases, and 7 bases separated the two germline ends. CDR3 coding DNA: TGTGCCAGCAGTGATTCGGGTTACGAGCAGTACTTC. Translating gives CASSDSGYEQYF.

This clonotype was observed a handful of times. This chain connects TRBV7-6 to TRBJ2-5, with a tentative D call TRBD1 (6 bases). The end of the DNA fits TRBJ2-1 better, so the J call may be wrong. This CDR3 contains 17 residues. CDR1 and CDR2 from the germline V gene are SGHVS and FNYEAQ. CDR3 region: CASSSDHRQASQETQFF. The CDR3 nucleotides are TGTGCCAGCAGCTCAGACCACCGACAGGCTTCCCAAGAGACCCAGTTCTTC.

There are many counts of this clonotype. The V gene is TRBV29-1, the J gene TRBJ1-5; a possible D gene is TRBD1 (5 bases). Trimming pared 4 bases from V and 5 bases from J, leaving 12 bases between. From germline, CDR1 is SQVTM and CDR2 ANQGSEA. CDR3 length equals 13 residues. The CDR3 reads CSVGTSGDQPQHF. In DNA form, the CDR3 reads TGCAGCGTTGGGACATCGGGGGATCAGCCCCAGCATTTT.

The V call is TRBV20-1, the J call TRBJ2-1; a possible D gene is TRBD1 (5 bases). This CDR3 region has 13 residues. In germline, CDR1 is DFQATT, CDR2 SNEGSKA (reference sequence). Trimming took 3 bases from V and 7 from J, leaving 13 bases between them. The CDR3 spells CSASFQGWNEQFF. CDR3 in DNA: TGCAGTGCTAGTTTCCAGGGTTGGAATGAGCAGTTCTTC.

The gene calls are TRBV2 and TRBJ2-7; perhaps TRBD1 as D (6 bases). The germline V gene encodes CDR1 SNHLY and CDR2 FYNNEI. CDR3 length: 16 amino acids. The V gene lost 1 base and the J gene lost 0 bases, with 13 bases spanning the gap. Here the CDR3 reads CASSEDLGASSYEQYF. CDR3 sequence (DNA): TGTGCCAGCAGTGAAGATTTGGGGGCGAGCTCCTACGAGCAGTACTTC.

The CDR3 DNA reads TGTGCCAGCAGCTTAGGGGCTTGGGGAGGCCCCACAGATACGCAGTATTTT. It translates to CASSLGAWGGPTDTQYF. The chain links TRBV7-9 to TRBJ2-3, with D perhaps matching TRBD2 (6 bases). V was pared by 1 base and J by 2 bases, with 16 bases between. This CDR3 contains 17 residues. Germline-derived CDR1 and CDR2 are SEHNR and FQNEAQ (reference sequence). The full variable domain, with the rest looked up from reference TRBV7-9 and TRBJ2-3, is DTGVSQNPRHKITKRGQNVTFRCDPISEHNRLYWYRQTLGQGPEFLTYFQNEAQLEKSRLLSDRFSAERPKGSFSTLEIQRTEQGDSAMYLCASSLGAWGGPTDTQYFGPGTRLTVL.

This clonotype has a count of ten or more. The CDR3 sequence: CASSGRTSGGSYNEQFF. The CDR3 coding sequence is TGTGCCAGCAGCGGCAGGACTAGCGGGGGTTCCTACAATGAGCAGTTCTTC. V and J are TRBV7-9 and TRBJ2-1; 13 bases agree with TRBD2. Germline V gene sequence: CDR1 SEHNR, CDR2 FQNEAQ (reference sequence). This CDR3 comprises 17 residues. V was pared by 5 bases and J by 1 base, with 5 bases of the junction left unmatched.

The CDR3 sequence is CASSPPQNTYEQYF. In nucleotides, the CDR3 is TGTGCCAGCTCACCACCGCAGAATACCTACGAGCAGTACTTC. The chain carries TRBV18 and TRBJ2-7; no clear D. Deletions cut 0 bases from V and 2 bases from J, with 8 bases between. CDR1 is KGHSH, CDR2 LQKENI, per germline. This CDR3 is built from 14 residues.

This sequence joins TRBV27 and TRBJ2-1; D unresolved. Trimming left V 6 bases short and J 2 bases short, with 17 bases between. The germline V gene encodes CDR1 MNHEY and CDR2 SMNVEV (reference sequence). This CDR3 is built from 16 residues. CDR3 residues: CASSLAAEIAYNEQFF. Here the CDR3 DNA reads TGTGCCAGCAGCTTGGCGGCGGAGATAGCCTACAATGAGCAGTTCTTC.

The chain has TRBV29-1 and TRBJ1-1; D not certain. Germline V gives CDR1 SQVTM, CDR2 ANQGSEA. Trimming left V 4 bases short and J 3 bases short, with 12 bases between. CDR3 size: 13 residues. CDR3 DNA sequence: TGCAGCGTTGTGCTGCACTGGGACACTGAAGCTTTCTTT. It translates to CSVVLHWDTEAFF.

This clonotype occurred many times. For the CDR3, the DNA is TGTGCCAGCTCCTACGAGCAGTACTTC. Protein: CASSYEQYF. The gene calls are TRBV6-5 and TRBJ2-7; D remains ambiguous. Germline V gene data show CDR1 as MNHEY and CDR2 as SVGAGI. This CDR3 contains 9 residues. Between the trimmed V and J ends, which lost 8 bases and 1 base, there was a span of 0 bases.